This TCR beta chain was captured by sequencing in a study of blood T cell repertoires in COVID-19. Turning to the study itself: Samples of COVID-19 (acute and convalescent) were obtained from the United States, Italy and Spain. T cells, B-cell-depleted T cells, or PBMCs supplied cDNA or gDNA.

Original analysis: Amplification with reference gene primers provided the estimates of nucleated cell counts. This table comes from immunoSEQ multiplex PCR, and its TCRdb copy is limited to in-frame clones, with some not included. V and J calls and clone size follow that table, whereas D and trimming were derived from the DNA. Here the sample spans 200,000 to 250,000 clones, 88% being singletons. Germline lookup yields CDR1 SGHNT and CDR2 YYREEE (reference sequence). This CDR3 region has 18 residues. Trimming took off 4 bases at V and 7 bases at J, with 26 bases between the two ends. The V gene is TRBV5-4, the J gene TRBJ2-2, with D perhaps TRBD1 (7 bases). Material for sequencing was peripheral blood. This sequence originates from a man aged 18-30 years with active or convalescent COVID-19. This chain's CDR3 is CASSRGLMTGWDSGELFF. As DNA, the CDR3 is TGTGCCAGCAGCCGGGGGCTAATGACAGGGTGGGACAGCGGGGAGCTGTTTTTT.